These 21 T cell receptor beta chains share one sample of origin, sequenced in a study of cytomegalovirus exposure and HLA in healthy donors. Use of 60 Vbeta and 13 Jbeta primers characterized the PCR. The assay was immunoSEQ multiplex PCR, and TCRdb's table has in-frame clones only and misses some. The sample consists of 150,000 to 200,000 clones, 80% of them appearing once. The sequenced material came from PBMCs. Source of these receptors: a woman aged 35 to 49 in good health and CMV-seronegative.

The chain uses TRBV29-1 and TRBJ2-1; 10 bases map to TRBD2. The CDR3 loop spans 15 amino acids. With 7 bases clipped from V and 10 bases from J, the junction kept 16 bases outside the gene matches. CDR1 and CDR2 from the germline V gene are SQVTM and ANQGSEA. CDR3 residues: CSAVEGSGRPKEQFF. The CDR3 nucleotides are TGCAGCGCGGTGGAGGGTAGCGGGAGGCCAAAGGAGCAGTTCTTC.

J is TRBJ2-2 and V is TRBV9; no definite D call. Trimming shortened V by 0 bases and J by 4 bases, and 13 bases separated the two germline ends. Germline V lookup: CDR1 SGDLS, CDR2 YYNGEE. This CDR3 is built from 16 residues. The CDR3 loop reads CASSVGAEHLTGELFF. The CDR3 DNA follows: TGTGCCAGCAGCGTAGGTGCGGAGCACCTCACCGGGGAGCTGTTTTTT.

J is TRBJ1-1 and V is TRBV11-3; a possible D gene is TRBD1 (5 bases). The CDR3 consists of 14 residues. V dropped 6 bases and J dropped 1 base, with 12 bases sitting between them. CDR1 and CDR2 (germline): SGHNT, YENEEA. The CDR3 is CASSPDRENTEAFF. The CDR3 nucleotides are TGTGCCAGCAGTCCTGACAGAGAGAACACTGAAGCTTTCTTT.

The chain uses TRBV29-1 and TRBJ1-1; a possible D gene is TRBD1 (5 bases). The CDR3 runs to 11 residues. The V end lost 8 bases, the J end lost 6 bases, and 13 bases lay between the germline ends. Per the germline V gene, CDR1 is SQVTM and CDR2 is ANQGSEA. The CDR3 here is CSNTGRPEAFF. For the CDR3, the DNA is TGCAGCAACACAGGTCGTCCTGAAGCTTTCTTT.

The V gene is TRBV27, the J gene TRBJ1-5, with 7 bases matching TRBD1. The V gene end was trimmed by 3 bases and the J gene end by 7 bases; junction bases not matched to a gene: 12. CDR3 length equals 16 residues. Germline values: CDR1 MNHEY, CDR2 SMNVEV (reference sequence). The CDR3 DNA sequence: TGTGCCAGCAGTTTGGCGGCAGGGGGATTAGGGCAGCCCCAGCATTTT. It is translated as CASSLAAGGLGQPQHF.

The V and J genes are TRBV4-3 and TRBJ1-1, with D unresolved. Germline CDR1 is LGHNA and CDR2 is YSLEER. The CDR3 loop spans 14 amino acids. With 4 bases removed from V and 0 bases from J, the gap between germline ends came to 9 bases. The CDR3 reads CASSRNQMNTEAFF. The CDR3 DNA reads as TGCGCCAGCAGCCGAAACCAGATGAACACTGAAGCTTTCTTT.

This chain links TRBV7-8 with TRBJ2-3; possible D gene TRBD2, 5 bases. Germline lookup yields CDR1 SGHVS and CDR2 FQNEAQ. The CDR3 extends over 16 amino acids. V dropped 1 base and J dropped 1 base, with 12 bases sitting between them. Here the CDR3 DNA reads TGTGCCAGCAGCTTAGGTGGTGGAGGCGGCACAGATACGCAGTATTTT. This codes for CASSLGGGGGTDTQYF. The entire variable domain, with the rest obtained from reference TRBV7-8 and TRBJ2-3, is as follows: GAGVSQSPRYKVAKRGQDVALRCDPISGHVSLFWYQQALGQGPEFLTYFQNEAQLDKSGLPSDRFFAERPEGSVSTLKIQRTQQEDSAVYLCASSLGGGGGTDTQYFGPGTRLTVL.

This clone was seen a handful of times. The V call is TRBV6-1, the J call TRBJ2-3; D is unresolved. Germline CDR1 reads MNHNS; CDR2 reads SASEGT. The V and J ends lost 7 bases and 4 bases respectively, with 18 bases between them. This CDR3 comprises 15 residues. The CDR3 loop is CASNLGSPLADTQYF. CDR3 DNA: TGTGCCAGCAATCTAGGTAGTCCTTTAGCAGATACGCAGTATTTT.

The chain couples TRBV5-1 to TRBJ2-3; TRBD2 agrees at 11 bases. The CDR3 is 16 amino acids. From germline, CDR1 is SGHRS and CDR2 YFSETQ. Unmatched junction bases numbered 8, after V lost 3 bases and J lost 5 bases. CDR3 DNA sequence: TGCGCCAGCAGCTCCTACACTAGCGGGAGTGGAGATACGCAGTATTTT. Protein: CASSSYTSGSGDTQYF.

The chain employs TRBV7-6 and TRBJ2-1, with 11 nucleotides matching TRBD2. CDR1 and CDR2 from the germline V gene are SGHVS and FNYEAQ. CDR3 length equals 15 residues. The trim removed 8 bases at V and 2 bases at J, leaving 5 bases unmatched. The CDR3 protein is CASGRLAGPYNEQFF. The CDR3 bases are TGTGCCAGCGGCCGACTAGCGGGGCCCTACAATGAGCAGTTCTTC.

With regard to this clone: Mismatch with germline at one junction end may stem from a read error. The same CDR3 can be traced to other DNA sequences in this sample. The V and J genes are TRBV7-2 and TRBJ1-1, with D perhaps matching TRBD1 (5 bases). CDR1 and CDR2 (germline): SGHTA, FQGNSA. The CDR3 has 14 residues. The CDR3 loop is CASSSDTMNTEAFF. The CDR3 DNA follows: TGTGCCAGCAGCTCGGACACGATGAACACCGAAGCTTTCTTT.

J is TRBJ2-2 and V is TRBV6-4; 8 bases agree with TRBD1. This CDR3 spans 14 amino acids. After removal of 5 bases from V and 5 bases from J, the junction contained 4 bases not matched to a gene. Germline CDR1 and CDR2: MRHNA and SNTAGT. CDR3 sequence reads: CASSQDRATGELFF. The CDR3 DNA follows: TGTGCCAGCAGTCAGGACAGGGCTACCGGGGAGCTGTTTTTT.

The rearrangement links TRBV9 to TRBJ2-1; 13 nucleotides agree with TRBD2. CDR1 and CDR2 (germline): SGDLS, YYNGEE. The CDR3 is 17 residues long. Trimming cost V 0 bases and J 4 bases; bases outside gene matches: 4. The CDR3 loop reads CASSVDTSGRGYNEQFF. The CDR3 DNA is TGTGCCAGCAGCGTAGATACTAGCGGGAGGGGTTACAATGAGCAGTTCTTC.

The chain carries TRBV18 and TRBJ1-5; 11 bases align to TRBD1. Germline V gene sequence: CDR1 KGHSH, CDR2 LQKENI. V was pared by 3 bases and J by 5 bases, with 12 bases of the junction left unmatched. The CDR3 runs to 18 residues. The CDR3 protein is CASSPVGQGALGHQPQHF. The DNA of the CDR3 is TGTGCCAGCTCACCGGTTGGACAGGGGGCGTTGGGCCATCAGCCCCAGCATTTT.

The rearrangement uses TRBV4-2 and TRBJ2-3; 12 bases line up with TRBD2. Trimming removed 0 bases from V and 4 bases from J; junction bases left unmatched: 2. This CDR3 has 16 amino acids. CDR1 is LGHNA, CDR2 YNFKEQ, per germline. The CDR3 loop is CASSQDTSGRSDTQYF. DNA for the CDR3: TGTGCCAGCAGCCAAGATACTAGCGGGAGGTCAGATACGCAGTATTTT.

The chain combines TRBV6-5 with TRBJ1-1; perhaps TRBD1 as D (6 bases). Trimming took off 2 bases at V and 1 base at J, with 11 bases between the two ends. The CDR3 has 15 residues. Germline V gene data show CDR1 as MNHEY and CDR2 as SVGAGI. As DNA, the CDR3 is TGTGCCAGCAGTTACCTATCGACAGGGAACACTGAAGCTTTCTTT. Translating it yields CASSYLSTGNTEAFF.

This rearrangement joins TRBV6-1 to TRBJ2-7; D is unclear. CDR1 is MNHNS and CDR2 is SASEGT in the germline V gene. The CDR3 length is 14 residues. The V end was cut by 7 bases, the J end by 0 bases, with 13 bases between. The CDR3 spells CASKERFSSYEQYV. The CDR3 nucleotides read TGTGCCAGCAAGGAGAGGTTCAGCTCCTACGAGCAGTACGTC.

The chain recombines TRBV4-3 with TRBJ1-5; possibly TRBD1 for D (5 bases). Germline values: CDR1 LGHNA, CDR2 YSLEER. Trimming left V 3 bases short and J 2 bases short, with 14 bases between. The CDR3 loop spans 16 amino acids. The DNA for the CDR3 is TGCGCCAGCAGCCAGGAAAACAGGATAGGCAATCAGCCCCAGCATTTT. Protein product: CASSQENRIGNQPQHF.

The rearrangement uses TRBV11-2 and TRBJ2-2, with 15 nucleotides matching TRBD2. V lost 7 bases, J lost 4 bases, and 10 bases stayed unmatched. CDR1 is SGHAT and CDR2 is FQNNGV in the germline V gene. CDR3 size: 18 residues. In DNA form, the CDR3 reads TGTGCCAGCACCCTTTGGGGACTAGCGGGAGGAGGCACCGGGGAGCTGTTTTTT. Translation gives CASTLWGLAGGGTGELFF.

This rearrangement joins TRBV9 to TRBJ1-3, with D possibly TRBD1 on 6 matching bases. Germline values: CDR1 SGDLS, CDR2 YYNGEE. Trimming cost V 1 base and J 1 base, with 12 bases left between them. This CDR3 region has 16 residues. The DNA for the CDR3 is TGTGCCAGCAGCGTACGTGGGGACACTTCTGGAAACACCATATATTTT. This translates into CASSVRGDTSGNTIYF. Full variable domain (remainder filled in from reference TRBV9 and TRBJ1-3): DSGVTQTPKHLITATGQRVTLRCSPRSGDLSVYWYQQSLDQGLQFLIQYYNGEERAKGNILERFSAQQFPDLHSELNLSSLELGDSALYFCASSVRGDTSGNTIYFGEGSWLTVV.

The V and J genes are TRBV30 and TRBJ2-1; no clear D gene. CDR3 size: 11 residues. V was pared by 2 bases and J by 7 bases, with 6 bases between. Germline V CDR1 and CDR2: GTSNPN, SVGIG (reference sequence). The CDR3 is CAWSRVNEQFF. The CDR3 DNA is TGTGCCTGGAGTCGGGTAAATGAGCAGTTCTTC.